These 14 T cell receptor beta chains originate from one sample sequenced in a study of cytomegalovirus exposure and HLA in healthy donors. The primer mix had 60 Vbeta and 13 Jbeta primers. Libraries were prepared by immunoSEQ multiplex PCR; TCRdb keeps only in-frame clonotypes and omits some of them. The data contain 60,000 to 100,000 clones, 78% of them singletons. The sequencing input was PBMCs. The receptors stem from a man aged 40-50 years in good health and CMV-seronegative.

This chain connects TRBV10-3 to TRBJ2-3; D gene ambiguous. The CDR3 is 12 residues long. V lost 6 bases and J lost 3, with 7 bases in between. Germline V lookup: CDR1 ENHRY, CDR2 SYGVKD. This chain's CDR3 is CAISRATDTQYF. In nucleotides, the CDR3 is TGTGCCATCAGCAGAGCGACAGATACGCAGTATTTT.

This CDR3 reads CASSGGGLTYEQYF. The CDR3 coding sequence is TGTGCCAGTAGTGGAGGTGGACTCACCTACGAGCAGTACTTC. The V gene is TRBV19, the J gene TRBJ2-7; perhaps TRBD2 as D (5 bases). Trimming stripped 5 bases from V and 2 bases from J, with 13 bases between. Per germline, CDR1 LNHDA and CDR2 SQIVND (reference sequence). The CDR3 is 14 residues long.

This clone was picked up a small number of times. The rearrangement uses TRBV7-2 and TRBJ2-7, with no clear D. The CDR3 is made up of 12 amino acids. Trimming removed 4 bases at V and 1 base at J, with 5 bases between. Germline V gene sequence: CDR1 SGHTA, CDR2 FQGNSA. CDR3 nucleotides: TGTGCCAGCAGCTGGGCTTCCTACGAGCAGTACTTC. Protein product: CASSWASYEQYF.

This clone was counted only a few times. Distinct nucleotide sequences in the sample also encode this CDR3. The chain combines TRBV7-9 with TRBJ2-1; D is possibly TRBD2 (5 bases). Trimming removed 5 bases from V and 10 bases from J, with 12 bases in between. From germline, CDR1 is SEHNR and CDR2 FQNEAQ (reference sequence). The CDR3 totals 12 residues. The CDR3 loop reads CASSRDYREQFF. CDR3 coding DNA: TGTGCCAGCAGCAGAGACTACCGAGAGCAGTTCTTC.

The chain combines TRBV19 with TRBJ2-2; 13 nucleotides agree with TRBD2. The germline V gene encodes CDR1 LNHDA and CDR2 SQIVND (reference sequence). The V and J ends lost 7 bases and 5 bases, in that order; junction bases with no gene match: 4. The CDR3 extends over 15 amino acids. This CDR3 reads CASMGLAGPTGELFF. The CDR3 bases are TGTGCCAGTATGGGACTAGCGGGGCCTACCGGGGAGCTGTTTTTT.

This clone was recorded only once. The same CDR3 arises from other DNA sequences in this sample as well. The chain recombines TRBV29-1 with TRBJ2-7; 8 nucleotides agree with TRBD1. This CDR3 region has 12 residues. Germline lookup yields CDR1 SQVTM and CDR2 ANQGSEA. V was clipped by 4 bases and J by 2 bases; unmatched bases: 1. The CDR3 loop is CSVGTGTYEQYF. CDR3 in DNA: TGCAGCGTTGGGACAGGGACCTACGAGCAGTACTTC.

This clone came up a few times. V and J are TRBV11-1 and TRBJ2-7; D call uncertain. V was trimmed by 4 bases and J by 3 bases, leaving 10 bases between them. This CDR3 comprises 13 residues. Germline lookup yields CDR1 SGHAT and CDR2 FQDESV (reference sequence). CDR3 nucleotide sequence: TGTGCCAGCAGCTCCTACCGAAGCTACGAGCAGTACTTC. Amino acid sequence: CASSSYRSYEQYF.

There are a few counts of this clone. The chain links TRBV5-1 to TRBJ2-5; TRBD2 matches at 8 bases. With 5 bases clipped from V and 4 bases from J, the junction kept 7 bases outside the gene matches. The CDR3 runs to 14 residues. The V gene's germline CDR1 is SGHRS and CDR2 YFSETQ. The DNA for the CDR3 is TGCGCCAGCAGAACGGGAGGGCCCATAGAGACCCAGTACTTC. The encoded protein is CASRTGGPIETQYF.

This chain uses TRBV11-2 with TRBJ2-1; 9 bases map to TRBD2. After removal of 2 bases from V and 2 bases from J, the junction contained 1 base not matched to a gene. Germline CDR1 is SGHAT and CDR2 is FQNNGV. The CDR3 sequence is 15 residues long. This CDR3 reads CASSLRLAAYNEQFF. The CDR3 DNA reads as TGTGCCAGCAGCTTAAGACTAGCGGCCTACAATGAGCAGTTCTTC.

The V and J genes are TRBV5-1 and TRBJ2-3; TRBD2 matches 13 bases. Trimming took 3 bases from V and 7 from J; bases not matched to a gene: 5. The CDR3 is 15 residues long. Germline CDR1 is SGHRS and CDR2 is YFSETQ. The CDR3 spells CASSYRTSGSNTQYF. CDR3 sequence (DNA): TGCGCCAGCAGCTACCGGACTAGCGGGAGTAATACGCAGTATTTT.

The genes are TRBV30 and TRBJ1-5, with D unresolved. The CDR3 is made up of 14 amino acids. From germline, CDR1 is GTSNPN and CDR2 SVGIG (reference sequence). The ends were cut back, 2 bases at V and 0 bases at J, with 8 bases in the middle. The CDR3 DNA reads TGTGCCTGGAGTACGGGGAATAGCAATCAGCCCCAGCATTTT. Protein sequence: CAWSTGNSNQPQHF.

The V and J genes are TRBV10-3 and TRBJ1-3; D not resolved. Trimming removed 7 bases from V and 1 base from J, with 5 bases in between. CDR1 is ENHRY and CDR2 is SYGVKD in the germline V gene. The CDR3 covers 12 residues. Written as DNA, the CDR3 is TGTGCCATCATCGGGTCTGGAAACACCATATATTTT. Its protein is CAIIGSGNTIYF.

The rearrangement links TRBV28 to TRBJ2-7; no clear D. Germline V gene lookup returns CDR1 MDHEN and CDR2 SYDVKM. The CDR3 sequence is 12 residues long. The V end was cut by 4 bases, the J end by 0 bases, with 4 bases between. This CDR3 reads CASSYSSYEQYF. The CDR3 coding sequence is TGTGCCAGCAGTTACAGCTCCTACGAGCAGTACTTC.

This clone has a handful of counts. This chain uses TRBV6-5 with TRBJ2-7, with D possibly TRBD2 on 6 matching bases. The V and J ends lost 2 bases and 3 bases respectively, with 14 bases between them. The germline gives CDR1 MNHEY, CDR2 SVGAGI. The CDR3 consists of 15 residues. The CDR3 loop is CASSYGAAGIYEQYF. The CDR3 DNA reads as TGTGCCAGCAGTTACGGGGCAGCGGGCATCTACGAGCAGTACTTC.